What follows is one T cell receptor (beta chain) and its context. No antigen is known for it. The assay was immunoSEQ multiplex PCR, and TCRdb's table has in-frame clones only and misses some. The sample lists about 72,000 clones; approximately 80% were seen once. These data come from a study of early stage breast cancer tumors. Whole-study context: About 80% of the 16 invasive tumors were ER+, PR+ and HER2-. Samples were sequenced at approximately 9.5-fold average coverage. Study results and caveats: Functional markers like CD4, CD8 and FOXP3 were missed in bulk sequencing.

Between the trimmed V and J ends, which lost 5 bases and 3 bases, there was a span of 7 bases. CDR1 and CDR2 from the germline V gene are MNHEY and SVGAGI. The length of the CDR3 is 13 residues. Sample: blood. The receptor comes from a person between 55 and 70 years old with breast cancer. This chain joins TRBV6-5 and TRBJ1-4, with a weak D call TRBD1 (6 bases). The CDR3 loop is CASSTGSNEKLFF. The DNA for the CDR3 is TGTGCCAGCAGTACAGGGTCTAATGAAAAACTGTTTTTT.